Sequencing of this T cell receptor beta chain was carried out in a study of beta chain features in type 1 diabetes. At the level of the study: Cell yields, gender and age were comparable in patients and healthy donors.

As every portion of the isolated RNA was reverse transcribed, the sequencing read expressed TCRB transcripts. Using immunoSEQ multiplex PCR, the repertoire was profiled, and TCRdb retains in-frame clones only, with some absent. The sample lists some 250,000 clones, about 30% occurring once. This clone has only a few counts. With 4 bases clipped from V and 4 bases from J, the junction kept 3 bases outside the gene matches. Germline lookup yields CDR1 SGHDT and CDR2 YYEEEE. The CDR3 is 13 amino acids. The chain couples TRBV5-6 to TRBJ2-5, with TRBD1 matching over 8 bases. This clonotype was obtained from a man aged 25-45 years in good health. Sequenced sample: central memory CD4+ T cells from blood. The CDR3 DNA sequence: TGTGCCAGCAGCACAGACAGGGGAGAGACCCAGTACTTC. Encoded protein: CASSTDRGETQYF.